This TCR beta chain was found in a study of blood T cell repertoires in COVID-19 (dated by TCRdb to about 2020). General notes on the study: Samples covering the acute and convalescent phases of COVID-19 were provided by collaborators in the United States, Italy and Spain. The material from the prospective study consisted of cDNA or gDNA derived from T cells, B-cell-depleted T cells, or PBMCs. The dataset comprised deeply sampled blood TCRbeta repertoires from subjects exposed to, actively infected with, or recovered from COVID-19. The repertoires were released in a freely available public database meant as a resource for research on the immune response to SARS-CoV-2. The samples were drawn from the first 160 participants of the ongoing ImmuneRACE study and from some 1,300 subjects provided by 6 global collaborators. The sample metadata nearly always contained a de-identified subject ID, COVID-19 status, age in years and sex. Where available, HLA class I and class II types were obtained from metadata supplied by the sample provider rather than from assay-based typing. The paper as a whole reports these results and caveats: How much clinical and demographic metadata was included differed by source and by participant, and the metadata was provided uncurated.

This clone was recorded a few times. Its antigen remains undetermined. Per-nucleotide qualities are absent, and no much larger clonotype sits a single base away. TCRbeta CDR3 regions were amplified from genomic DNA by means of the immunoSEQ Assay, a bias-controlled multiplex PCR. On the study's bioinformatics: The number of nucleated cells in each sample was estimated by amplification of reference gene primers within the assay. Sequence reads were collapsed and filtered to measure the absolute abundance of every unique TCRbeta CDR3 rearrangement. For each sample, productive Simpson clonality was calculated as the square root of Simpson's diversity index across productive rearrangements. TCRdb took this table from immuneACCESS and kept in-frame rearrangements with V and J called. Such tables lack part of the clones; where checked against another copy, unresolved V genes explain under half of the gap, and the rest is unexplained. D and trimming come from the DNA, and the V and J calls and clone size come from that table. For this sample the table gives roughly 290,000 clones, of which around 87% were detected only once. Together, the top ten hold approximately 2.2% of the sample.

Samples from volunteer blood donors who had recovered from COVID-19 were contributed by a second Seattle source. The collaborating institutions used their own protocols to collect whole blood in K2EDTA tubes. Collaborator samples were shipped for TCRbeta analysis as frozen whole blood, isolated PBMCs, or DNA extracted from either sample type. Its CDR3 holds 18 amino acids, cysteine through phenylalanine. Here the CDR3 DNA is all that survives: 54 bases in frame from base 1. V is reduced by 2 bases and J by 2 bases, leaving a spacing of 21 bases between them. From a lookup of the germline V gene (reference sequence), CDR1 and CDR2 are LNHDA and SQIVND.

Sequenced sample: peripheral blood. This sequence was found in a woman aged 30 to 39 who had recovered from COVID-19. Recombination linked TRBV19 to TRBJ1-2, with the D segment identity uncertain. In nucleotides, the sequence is TGTGCCAGTAGTATACTCTCTCGAGGCGTAGATTTGAACTATGGCTACACCTTC. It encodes CASSILSRGVDLNYGYTF.